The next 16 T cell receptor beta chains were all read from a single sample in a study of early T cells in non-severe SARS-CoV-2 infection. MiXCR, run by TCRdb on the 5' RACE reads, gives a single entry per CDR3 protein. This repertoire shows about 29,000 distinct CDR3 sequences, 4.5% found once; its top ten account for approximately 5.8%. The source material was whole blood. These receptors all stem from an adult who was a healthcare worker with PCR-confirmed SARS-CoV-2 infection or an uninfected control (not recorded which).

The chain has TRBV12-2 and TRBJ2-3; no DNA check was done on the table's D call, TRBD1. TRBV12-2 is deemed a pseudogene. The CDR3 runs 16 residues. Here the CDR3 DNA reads TGTGCAAGTCGCTTAGCGGGGGACAGGGTAGGAGATACGCAGTATTTT. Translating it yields CASRLAGDRVGDTQYF.

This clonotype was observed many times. Here the CDR3 DNA reads TGCAGTGCTAGACCAGCCGGGGGGCGGGCAGCCTACGAGCAGTACTTC. Protein: CSARPAGGRAAYEQYF. The chain uses TRBV20-1 and TRBJ2-7; D possibly corresponds to TRBD2 (7 bases). Germline V gene data show CDR1 as DFQATT and CDR2 as SNEGSKA (reference sequence). V lost 2 bases and J 2 bases, leaving 19 bases between the germline ends. The CDR3 contains 16 residues.

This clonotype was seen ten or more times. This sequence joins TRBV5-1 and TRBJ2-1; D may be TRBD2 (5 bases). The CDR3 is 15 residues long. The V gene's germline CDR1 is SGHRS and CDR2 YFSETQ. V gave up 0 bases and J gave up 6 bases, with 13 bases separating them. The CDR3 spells CASSLVRVSSNEQFF. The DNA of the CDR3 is TGCGCCAGCAGCTTGGTGCGGGTTAGCAGCAATGAGCAGTTCTTC.

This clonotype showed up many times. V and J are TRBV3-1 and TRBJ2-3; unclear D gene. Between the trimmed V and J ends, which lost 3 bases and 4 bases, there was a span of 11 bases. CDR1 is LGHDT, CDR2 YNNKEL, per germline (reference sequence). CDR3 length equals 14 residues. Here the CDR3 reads CASSHRLLSDTQYF. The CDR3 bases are TGTGCCAGCAGCCACAGACTTCTCTCAGATACGCAGTATTTT.

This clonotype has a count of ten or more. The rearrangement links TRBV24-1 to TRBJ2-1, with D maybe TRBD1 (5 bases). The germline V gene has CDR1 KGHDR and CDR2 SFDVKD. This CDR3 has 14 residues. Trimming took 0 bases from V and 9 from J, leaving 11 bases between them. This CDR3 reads CATSDLGQGVEQFF. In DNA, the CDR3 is TGTGCCACCAGTGATTTGGGGCAGGGTGTTGAGCAGTTCTTC.

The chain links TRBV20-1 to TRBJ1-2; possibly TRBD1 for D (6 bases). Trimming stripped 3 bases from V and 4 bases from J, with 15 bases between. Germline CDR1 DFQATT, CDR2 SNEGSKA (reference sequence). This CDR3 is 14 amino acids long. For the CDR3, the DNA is TGCAGTGCTAGGCCTGGACAGTCCGTCTATGGCTACACCTTC. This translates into CSARPGQSVYGYTF.

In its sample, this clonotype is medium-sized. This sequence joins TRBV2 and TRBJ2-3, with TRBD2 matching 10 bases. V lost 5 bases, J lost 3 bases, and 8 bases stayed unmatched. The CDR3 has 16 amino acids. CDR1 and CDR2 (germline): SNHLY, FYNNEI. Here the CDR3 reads CASSRQREGGTDTQYF. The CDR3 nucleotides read TGTGCCAGCAGTCGACAGCGGGAGGGCGGGACAGATACGCAGTATTTT.

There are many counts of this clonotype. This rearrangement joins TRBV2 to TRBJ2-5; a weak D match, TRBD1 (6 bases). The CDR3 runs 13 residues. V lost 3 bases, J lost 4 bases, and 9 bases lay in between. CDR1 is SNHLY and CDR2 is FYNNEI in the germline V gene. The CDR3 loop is CASSEEGGETQYF. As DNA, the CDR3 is TGTGCCAGCAGTGAGGAAGGGGGAGAGACCCAGTACTTC.

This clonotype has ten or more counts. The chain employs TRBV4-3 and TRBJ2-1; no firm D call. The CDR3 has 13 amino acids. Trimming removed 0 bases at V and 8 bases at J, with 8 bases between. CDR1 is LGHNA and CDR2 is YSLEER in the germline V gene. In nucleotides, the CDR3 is TGCGCCAGCAGCCAAGATTTCGGTGATGAGCAGTTCTTC. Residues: CASSQDFGDEQFF.

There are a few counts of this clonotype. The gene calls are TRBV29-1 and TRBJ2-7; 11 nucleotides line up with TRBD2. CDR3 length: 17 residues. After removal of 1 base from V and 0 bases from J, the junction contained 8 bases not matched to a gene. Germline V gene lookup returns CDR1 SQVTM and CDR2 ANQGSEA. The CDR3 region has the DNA TGCAGCGTTGAAGGGCTGAGACTAGCGGGGAGCTCCTACGAGCAGTACTTC. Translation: CSVEGLRLAGSSYEQYF.

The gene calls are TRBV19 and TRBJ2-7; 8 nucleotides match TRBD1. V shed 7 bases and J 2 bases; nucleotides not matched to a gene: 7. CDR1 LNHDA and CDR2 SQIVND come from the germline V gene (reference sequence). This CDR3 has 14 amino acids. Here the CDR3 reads CASNSRDRPYEQYF. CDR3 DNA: TGTGCCAGTAACTCCCGGGACAGGCCCTACGAGCAGTACTTC. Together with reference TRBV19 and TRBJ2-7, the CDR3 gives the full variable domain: DGGITQSPKYLFRKEGQNVTLSCEQNLNHDAMYWYRQDPGQGLRLIYYSQIVNDFQKGDIAEGYSVSREKKESFPLTVTSAQKNPTAFYLCASNSRDRPYEQYFGPGTRLTVT.

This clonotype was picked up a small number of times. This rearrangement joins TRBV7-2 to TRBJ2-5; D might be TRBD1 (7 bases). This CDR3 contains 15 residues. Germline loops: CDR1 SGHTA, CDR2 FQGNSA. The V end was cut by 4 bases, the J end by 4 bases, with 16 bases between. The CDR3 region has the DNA TGTGCCAGCAGCTCTCAGGGGGGCAGGGTAGAGACCCAGTACTTC. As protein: CASSSQGGRVETQYF.

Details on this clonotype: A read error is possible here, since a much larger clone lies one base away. In DNA, the CDR3 is TGTGCCAGCAGCAGCTGGCCCACCGGGGAGCCGTTTTTT. Translation: CASSSWPTGEPFF. This chain uses TRBV14 with TRBJ2-2, with D perhaps matching TRBD2 (5 bases). CDR3 length: 13 amino acids. Germline-derived CDR1 and CDR2 are SGHDN and FVKESK.

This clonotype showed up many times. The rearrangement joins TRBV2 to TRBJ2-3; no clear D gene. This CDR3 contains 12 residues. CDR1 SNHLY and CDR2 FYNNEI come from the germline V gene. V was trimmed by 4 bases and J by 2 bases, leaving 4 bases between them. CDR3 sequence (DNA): TGTGCCAGCAGTGGGTTCACAGATACGCAGTATTTT. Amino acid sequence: CASSGFTDTQYF.

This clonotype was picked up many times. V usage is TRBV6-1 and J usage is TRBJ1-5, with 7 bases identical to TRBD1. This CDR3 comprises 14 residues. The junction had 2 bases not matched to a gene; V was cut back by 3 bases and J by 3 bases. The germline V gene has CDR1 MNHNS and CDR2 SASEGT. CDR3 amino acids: CASSDTGVNQPQHF. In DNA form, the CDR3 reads TGTGCCAGCAGTGATACAGGGGTCAATCAGCCCCAGCATTTT.

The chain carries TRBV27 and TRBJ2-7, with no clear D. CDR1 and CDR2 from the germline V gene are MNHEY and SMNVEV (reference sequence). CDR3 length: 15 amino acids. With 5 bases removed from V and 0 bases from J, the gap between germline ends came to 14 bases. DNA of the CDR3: TGTGCCAGCAGTCTCCGCCCCCAGAGCTCCTACGAGCAGTACTTC. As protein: CASSLRPQSSYEQYF.